Listed below are T cell receptor beta chains from one sample, sequenced in a study of blood T cell repertoires in COVID-19. Assay used: immunoSEQ multiplex PCR; TCRdb lists only in-frame clones, some missing. The sample contains some 52,000 clones, 80% to 90% of which appear only once. The material sequenced was peripheral blood. The receptors stem from a human donor in a cohort sampled during active COVID-19. The CDR3 runs from the conserved cysteine through the conserved F or W. The D gene is left open where the match is weak. Clone size is not always given. Where it is, it says once, few, many or a class for expanded clones.

size	V	D	J	CDR3	DNA
-	TRBV7-7	TRBD1	TRBJ2-1	CASSFGTGNYNEQFF	TGTGCCAGCAGCTTTGGGACAGGGAACTACAATGAGCAGTTCTTC
-	TRBV2	-	TRBJ1-2	CASSVQGQGSGYTF	TGTGCCAGCAGTGTACAGGGCCAGGGGAGTGGCTACACCTTC
-	TRBV6-5	-	TRBJ1-1	CASSYPGFTEAFF	TGTGCCAGCAGTTACCCGGGATTCACTGAAGCTTTCTTT
-	TRBV4-2	TRBD1	TRBJ1-2	CASSQDSQGAQGYTF	TGTGCCAGCAGCCAAGATTCCCAGGGGGCGCAAGGCTACACCTTC
-	TRBV6-6	-	TRBJ2-7	CASTFAGANLYEQYF	TGTGCCAGCACTTTTGCGGGGGCCAACCTCTACGAGCAGTACTTC
-	TRBV28	-	TRBJ2-7	CASTGQLGEQYF	TGTGCCAGTACGGGACAACTGGGCGAGCAGTACTTC
-	TRBV7-9	TRBD1	TRBJ1-2	CASSTTGFSYGYTF	TGTGCCAGCAGCACGACAGGGTTTAGCTATGGCTACACCTTC
-	TRBV25-1	-	TRBJ1-1	CASSEWGGVGLDTEAFF	TGTGCCAGCAGTGAATGGGGCGGCGTTGGTTTGGACACTGAAGCTTTCTTT
-	TRBV5-5	-	TRBJ2-3	CASSATGDTQYF	TGTGCCAGCAGCGCGACGGGGGATACGCAGTATTTT
-	TRBV19	TRBD2	TRBJ2-5	CASSSSPAGAVETQYF	TGTGCCAGTAGTTCCTCTCCGGCGGGAGCCGTGGAGACCCAGTACTTC
-	TRBV11-3	-	TRBJ1-2	CASSLGEGRGYTF	TGTGCCAGCAGCTTAGGGGAGGGGCGGGGCTACACCTTC
-	TRBV5-4	TRBD2	TRBJ2-7	CASSGSSGRSYEQYF	TGTGCCAGCAGCGGATCTAGCGGGAGGTCCTACGAGCAGTACTTC
-	TRBV11-3	-	TRBJ1-1	CASSLGRQNTEAFF	TGTGCCAGCAGCTTAGGTAGACAGAACACTGAAGCTTTCTTT
-	TRBV27	-	TRBJ2-7	CASSLSRGRSGTYYYEQYF	TGTGCCAGCAGTTTATCGCGGGGGCGGAGCGGGACGTACTACTACGAGCAGTACTTC
-	TRBV9	TRBD2	TRBJ2-2	CASGALAGDHAGELFF	TGTGCCAGCGGGGCGCTAGCGGGGGATCACGCCGGGGAGCTGTTTTTT
many	TRBV5-8	TRBD2	TRBJ2-7	CASSGGVLAGYEQYF	TGTGCCAGCAGCGGAGGAGTACTAGCGGGCTACGAGCAGTACTTC
-	TRBV18	TRBD1	TRBJ2-4	CASSPGQGLIQYF	TGTGCCAGCTCACCGGGACAGGGTCTCATTCAGTACTTC
once	TRBV9	-	TRBJ1-3	CASSTNPRTAPYSGNTIYF	TGTGCCAGCAGCACCAACCCGCGGACTGCCCCGTACTCTGGAAACACCATATATTTT
-	TRBV28	TRBD1	TRBJ1-3	CASSSAGTAGNTIYF	TGTGCCAGCAGCAGTGCCGGGACAGCTGGAAACACCATATATTTT
-	TRBV5-5	TRBD1	TRBJ2-3	CASNPTGADTQYF	TGTGCCAGCAACCCGACAGGGGCCGATACGCAGTATTTT
-	TRBV12-5	-	TRBJ1-1	CASGLILTEAFF	TGTGCTAGTGGTTTGATTCTCACTGAAGCTTTCTTT
-	TRBV9	-	TRBJ2-1	CASSVGLGGTLAKYNEQFF	TGTGCCAGCAGCGTAGGTTTAGGCGGGACTTTAGCTAAGTACAATGAGCAGTTCTTC
many	TRBV29-1	-	TRBJ1-6	CSVVEQGYGTLHF	TGCAGCGTTGTGGAACAGGGCTATGGAACCCTCCACTTT
-	TRBV15	-	TRBJ1-4	CATSRARGSTNEKLFF	TGTGCCACCAGCAGAGCTAGGGGCTCAACTAATGAAAAACTGTTTTTT
-	TRBV2	TRBD1	TRBJ2-1	CASRLQGTIDEQFF	TGTGCCAGCAGGCTACAGGGGACGATCGATGAGCAGTTCTTC
-	TRBV20-1	-	TRBJ1-6	CSASADPILGNSPLHF	TGCAGTGCTAGTGCAGACCCGATACTAGGGAATTCACCCCTCCACTTT